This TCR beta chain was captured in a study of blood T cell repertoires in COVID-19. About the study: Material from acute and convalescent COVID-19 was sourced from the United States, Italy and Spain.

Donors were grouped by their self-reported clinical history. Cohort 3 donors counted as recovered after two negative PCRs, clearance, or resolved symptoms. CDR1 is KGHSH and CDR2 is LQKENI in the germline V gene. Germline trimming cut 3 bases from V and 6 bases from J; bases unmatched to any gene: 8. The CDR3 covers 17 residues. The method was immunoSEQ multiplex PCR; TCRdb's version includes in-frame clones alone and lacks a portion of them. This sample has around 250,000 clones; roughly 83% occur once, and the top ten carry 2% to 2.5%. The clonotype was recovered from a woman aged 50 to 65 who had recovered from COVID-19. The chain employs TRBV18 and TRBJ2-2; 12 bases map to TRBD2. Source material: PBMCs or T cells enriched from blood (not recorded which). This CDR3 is CASSPLQLAGGAGELFF. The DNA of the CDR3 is TGTGCCAGCTCACCCCTCCAGCTAGCGGGAGGGGCCGGGGAGCTGTTTTTT.